This T cell receptor (beta chain) was sequenced for a study of cytomegalovirus exposure and HLA in healthy donors. Study overall: The study's early data release held about 85 million unique TCRs from HLA-typed donors. Points from the study as a whole: The authors later found TCR association rates varying by HLA locus, with DRB1 most and HLA-C fewest. TRBV6-2, TRBV6-3 and some other V segments were unresolvable in 87-base-pair reads.

About this clone itself: No antigen is known for it. Germline is not matched at one junction end, which may reflect a read error.

There are 15 residues in the CDR3. The germline CDR1 and CDR2 sequences are LNHDA and SQIVND (reference sequence). Amplification used 60 Vbeta primers and 13 Jbeta primers. Clones were read by immunoSEQ multiplex PCR, and TCRdb kept only the in-frame ones, dropping some. The sample has approximately 170,000 clones, around 62% seen once; the top ten hold around 3%. While unrecorded immune exposures were likely, the donors were nominally healthy when sampled. The clonotype comes from a man in his forties in good health and CMV-seronegative. The chain uses TRBV19 and TRBJ2-2; D uncertain. Sample: PBMCs. The CDR3 sequence: CANSMRQAGTGELFF. As DNA, the CDR3 is TGTGCCAATAGTATGCGTCAGGCAGGCACCGGGGAGCTGTTTTTT.